A single sample is the source of the 9 T cell receptor beta chains below, sequenced in a study of glioma-infiltrating T cells after dendritic cell vaccination (dated by TCRdb to 2016 to 2017). What this sample's time point label stands for: after dendritic cell vaccination, including at tumor progression/relapse. Library construction relied on the immunoSEQ multiplex PCR assay. TCRdb took over this immuneACCESS table, retaining in-frame rearrangements with V and J assigned. Such tables are incomplete; in checked studies, under half of the missing clones stem from an unresolved V gene, and the remainder is unexplained. The sample table records roughly 100,000 clones; under 85% of these occur just once. The biggest ten clones account for 6% to 8% of the sample. Sequencing used blood, obtained after dendritic cell vaccination. Every receptor here comes from a human donor with glioblastoma.

The J gene is TRBJ1-5, the V gene TRBV18; D is uncertain. Trimming stripped 6 bases from V and 2 bases from J, with 11 bases between. The germline V gene encodes CDR1 KGHSH and CDR2 LQKENI. This CDR3 has 14 residues. The chain's CDR3 is CASSQGGGNQPQHF. CDR3 coding DNA: TGTGCCAGCTCCCAAGGCGGGGGCAATCAGCCCCAGCATTTT.

This clone was observed once. V is TRBV5-1 and J is TRBJ2-1; D remains unclear. CDR3 length: 11 amino acids. From germline, CDR1 is SGHRS and CDR2 YFSETQ. V was shortened by 0 bases and J by 10 bases, with 5 bases between the two germline ends. The CDR3 spells CASSLVVEQFF. The CDR3 DNA is TGCGCCAGCAGCTTGGTAGTAGAGCAGTTCTTC. Full variable domain (outside the CDR3, taken from reference TRBV5-1 and TRBJ2-1): KAGVTQTPRYLIKTRGQQVTLSCSPISGHRSVSWYQQTPGQGLQFLFEYFSETQRNKGNFPGRFSGRQFSNSRSEMNVSTLELGDSALYLCASSLVVEQFFGPGTRLTVL.

This clone occurred once. This sequence joins TRBV30 and TRBJ1-1; TRBD1 matches at 7 bases. The CDR3 loop spans 14 amino acids. Germline CDR1 reads GTSNPN; CDR2 reads SVGIG (reference sequence). V shed 3 bases, J shed 0 bases, and the junction held 4 bases outside the gene matches. For the CDR3, the DNA is TGTGCCTGGAGGGGACAGAACCTGAACACTGAAGCTTTCTTT. Its translation is CAWRGQNLNTEAFF.

This clone was seen many times. The CDR3 region has the DNA TGTGCCTATGAACAGGCAGGCCACCCAGGCGGTGGCTACACCTTC. Protein: CAYEQAGHPGGGYTF. The chain links TRBV6-1 to TRBJ1-2; possibly TRBD1 for D (5 bases). Trimming removed 11 bases from V and 7 bases from J, with 26 bases in between. The CDR3 length is 15 residues. The germline gives CDR1 MNHNS, CDR2 SASEGT.

The chain combines TRBV14 with TRBJ1-1, with D possibly matching TRBD1 (5 bases). V was shortened by 1 base and J by 6 bases, with 15 bases between the two germline ends. Germline lookup yields CDR1 SGHDN and CDR2 FVKESK. CDR3 size: 15 residues. CDR3 protein: CASSQVSRVKAEAFF. CDR3 bases: TGTGCCAGCAGCCAAGTAAGCAGGGTGAAAGCTGAAGCTTTCTTT.

CDR3 in DNA: TGCGCCAGCAGCCAAAACAGGGAAACTAATGAAAAACTGTTTTTT. Its protein product is CASSQNRETNEKLFF. This chain links TRBV4-1 with TRBJ1-4; weak D call: TRBD1 (6 bases). The CDR3 sequence is 15 residues long. Deletions cut 2 bases from V and 1 base from J, with 8 bases between. Germline V gives CDR1 MGHRA, CDR2 YSYEKL.

This clone was seen just once. The V gene is TRBV7-8, the J gene TRBJ1-2; maybe TRBD1 (5 bases). This CDR3 is 15 amino acids long. Trimming removed 0 bases from V and 6 bases from J, with 14 bases in between. Germline V CDR1 and CDR2: SGHVS, FQNEAQ. The CDR3 protein is CASSLAVLGLDGYTF. In DNA, the CDR3 is TGTGCCAGCAGCTTAGCCGTCCTGGGACTTGATGGCTACACCTTC.

This clone was counted between two and nine times. The chain links TRBV29-1 to TRBJ2-7, with 9 bases aligning to TRBD1. The CDR3 spans 12 residues. From germline, CDR1 is SQVTM and CDR2 ANQGSEA. With V trimmed by 5 bases and J by 3 bases, 2 bases remained unmatched. The chain's CDR3 is CSVPGQGYEQYF. CDR3 bases: TGCAGCGTTCCGGGACAGGGCTACGAGCAGTACTTC.

This clone appeared once. The chain links TRBV4-1 to TRBJ2-6; TRBD1 agrees at 8 bases. Germline assignment: CDR1 MGHRA and CDR2 YSYEKL. With 6 bases clipped from V and 2 bases from J, the junction kept 3 bases outside the gene matches. This CDR3 has 15 residues. This CDR3 is CASSPQGAGANVLTF. The CDR3, as DNA: TGCGCCAGCAGTCCACAGGGGGCTGGGGCCAACGTCCTGACTTTC.